A selection of T cell receptor beta chains follows, all from one sample in a study of cytomegalovirus exposure and HLA in healthy donors. Sequenced by immunoSEQ multiplex PCR; TCRdb stores in-frame clones only, minus some. The top ten clones hold 1% to 1.5% of a sample with roughly 200,000 clones, about 89% of them seen once. The sample consisted of PBMCs. The receptors shown here come from a young man in good health and CMV-seronegative. Each CDR3 is given with its conserved first and last residue. D genes are given only for firm matches. Clone size is given for some rows only: seen once, a few or many times, or a class if the clone is expanded.

TRBV2	few	14	TRBJ1-5	.	TGTGCCACCTTCCTCCGGGGGGGGGATCGGCCCCAGCATTTT	CATFLRGGDRPQHF
TRBV19	.	15	TRBJ1-2	TRBD1	TGTGCCAGTAGTGTCCGGACAGGCCGGGCCGATGGCTACACCTTC	CASSVRTGRADGYTF
TRBV28	few	14	TRBJ2-7	TRBD1	TGTGCCAGCAGTTGGGGGGACAGGCCCTACGAGCAGTACTTC	CASSWGDRPYEQYF
TRBV11-2	.	13	TRBJ2-7	TRBD1	TGTGCCAGCAGCCCCGGACAGGAGTACGAGCAGTACTTC	CASSPGQEYEQYF
TRBV5-1	.	14	TRBJ2-5	TRBD2	TGCGCCAGCAGCATGACTAGCGGGAGTAAGACCCAGTACTTC	CASSMTSGSKTQYF
TRBV29-1	.	14	TRBJ2-5	TRBD1	TGCAGCGTATGCCGGGACAGACTACAAGAGACCCAGTACTTC	CSVCRDRLQETQYF
TRBV5-1	.	16	TRBJ2-7	.	TGCGCCAGCAGGGGGGGAGGACACCTCCACTCCTACGAGCAGTACTTC	CASRGGGHLHSYEQYF
TRBV6-1	.	17	TRBJ2-3	TRBD2	TGTGCCAGCAGTGAATCTCTAGCGGGGGGGCCGACAGATACGCAGTATTTT	CASSESLAGGPTDTQYF
TRBV18	few	14	TRBJ1-5	.	TGTGCCAGCTCACCAAACTATAGCAATCAGCCCCAGCATTTT	CASSPNYSNQPQHF
TRBV19	.	12	TRBJ1-1	.	TGTGCCACGAAAGGGGGGAACACTGAAGCTTTCTTT	CATKGGNTEAFF
TRBV4-1	.	18	TRBJ1-4	.	TGCGCCAGCAGCCCGTACAGGGTTTTTGGAATCCAAAATGAAAAACTGTTTTTT	CASSPYRVFGIQNEKLFF
TRBV7-9	.	16	TRBJ1-1	TRBD1	TGTTCCAGCAGTTCACAGGGGCTCATGAAGAACACTGAAGCTTTCTTT	CSSSSQGLMKNTEAFF
TRBV2	.	15	TRBJ2-5	TRBD2	TGTGCCAGCAGTGAGTCTAGCGGGGGTTGGAAGACCCAGTACTTC	CASSESSGGWKTQYF
TRBV7-2	few	15	TRBJ2-3	TRBD2	TGTGCCAGCAGCCTGACTAGCGGGAGCTCAGATACGCAGTATTTT	CASSLTSGSSDTQYF
TRBV2	.	13	TRBJ1-3	.	TGTGCCAGCAGTGACCCGGGAAGAAACACCATATATTTT	CASSDPGRNTIYF
TRBV30	once	17	TRBJ2-5	TRBD2	TGTGCCTGGGGAGCCGGAAAGACTAGCGGGAGGGAAGAGACCCAGTACTTC	CAWGAGKTSGREETQYF
TRBV7-9	.	19	TRBJ2-2	.	TGTGCCAGCAGCTCCACCTTCGCGGGGGTACAGGGAGTTACCGGGGAGCTGTTTTTT	CASSSTFAGVQGVTGELFF
TRBV28	once	15	TRBJ2-4	TRBD2	TGTGCCAGCAGTTTAGCGGGAGCCTCCAAAAACATTCAGTACTTC	CASSLAGASKNIQYF
TRBV27	.	14	TRBJ2-7	TRBD1	TGTGCCAGCAGTTTCACAGGGGGAGGCTACGAGCAGTACTTC	CASSFTGGGYEQYF
TRBV5-1	.	16	TRBJ2-1	TRBD1	TGCGCCAGCAGCTATTTTTCGACAGGGCGCGTCAATGAGCAGTTCTTC	CASSYFSTGRVNEQFF
TRBV2	.	14	TRBJ1-5	.	TGTGCCAGTGCCAGGGAAACGAGCAATCAGCCCCAGCATTTT	CASARETSNQPQHF
TRBV4-1	.	16	TRBJ1-4	TRBD1	TGCGCCAGCAGCTACGGACACAGGGGAACTAATGAAAAACTGTTTTTT	CASSYGHRGTNEKLFF
TRBV7-6	.	17	TRBJ1-1	TRBD1	TGTGCCAGCAGCTTAGTAGGGAAACAGGGGGTGAACACTGAAGCTTTCTTT	CASSLVGKQGVNTEAFF
TRBV7-9	.	13	TRBJ1-2	TRBD1	TGTGCCAGCAGCCAGGACAGGTTATATGGCTACACCTTC	CASSQDRLYGYTF
TRBV29-1	few	12	TRBJ1-6	TRBD1	TGCAGCGTGGGGACAGAGGGAAGACCCCTCCACTTT	CSVGTEGRPLHF
TRBV4-1	few	16	TRBJ2-7	.	TGCGCCAGCAGCCAAGAGGGCTACCAGATCTCCTACGAGCAGTACTTC	CASSQEGYQISYEQYF
TRBV11-2	.	16	TRBJ2-2	TRBD2	TGTGCCAGCAGCTCTAGACTAGCGGGAGGTCGCGGAGAGCTGTTTTTT	CASSSRLAGGRGELFF
TRBV6-5	.	14	TRBJ1-6	TRBD1	TGTGCCAGCAGTAGACAGGGTAGGAATTCACCCCTCCACTTT	CASSRQGRNSPLHF
TRBV7-9	.	15	TRBJ2-7	TRBD2	TGTTCCAGCAGCTTTGAGCCGGGACTAGCGGGCGAGCAGTACTTC	CSSSFEPGLAGEQYF
TRBV18	once	16	TRBJ2-1	.	TGTGCCAGCTCACCACTAGCGACCAGCTCCTACAATGAGCAGTTCTTC	CASSPLATSSYNEQFF
TRBV2	once	15	TRBJ1-5	TRBD1	TGTGCCAGCAGCCGGGACAGTGAGGGCAATCAGCCCCGGCATTTT	CASSRDSEGNQPRHF
TRBV10-3	once	14	TRBJ1-1	.	TGTGCCATCAGTGACTTGGACAGGAACACTGAAGCTTTCTTT	CAISDLDRNTEAFF
TRBV28	.	15	TRBJ1-5	TRBD1	TGTGCCAGCAGGAAGGGACAGGGCCGAGAACAGCCCCAGCATTTT	CASRKGQGREQPQHF
TRBV18	.	15	TRBJ2-7	.	TGTGCCAGCTCACTAGGAGCGGGACACGGCTACGAGCAGTACTTC	CASSLGAGHGYEQYF
TRBV5-4	few	13	TRBJ2-5	.	TGTGCCAGCAGCTTTAACAGGGAAGAGACCCAGTACTTC	CASSFNREETQYF
TRBV6-5	.	12	TRBJ1-5	.	TGTGCCAGCAGGCGGGGTGGGCAGCCCCAGCATTTT	CASRRGGQPQHF
TRBV6-5	.	15	TRBJ1-3	TRBD1	TGTGCCAGCGGACAGGGGGTGTACTCTGGAAACACCATATATTTT	CASGQGVYSGNTIYF
TRBV7-6	.	16	TRBJ2-7	.	TGTGCCAGCAGCTTAAGGGGTCAGGGAGGTCCCTACGAGCAGTACTTC	CASSLRGQGGPYEQYF
TRBV25-1	.	14	TRBJ2-5	TRBD2	TGTGCCAGCAGTGGCACCGGGGGGCAAGAGACCCAGTACTTC	CASSGTGGQETQYF
TRBV30	.	15	TRBJ2-1	TRBD2	TGTGCCTGGAGTGCCCTAGCGGGAGCAAACAATGAGCAGTTCTTC	CAWSALAGANNEQFF
TRBV19	.	13	TRBJ2-7	.	TGTGCCAGTAGTATTGGACTTCTCTACGAGCAGTACTTC	CASSIGLLYEQYF
TRBV9	.	14	TRBJ1-1	TRBD1	TGTGCCAGCAGCATTCGGGACAGGGGCACTGAAGCTTTCTTT	CASSIRDRGTEAFF
TRBV13	.	15	TRBJ2-7	.	TGTGCCAGCAGCTTAAACCTCCGGAGCTCCTACGAGCAGTACTTC	CASSLNLRSSYEQYF
TRBV6-5	.	13	TRBJ1-1	.	TGTGCCAGCAGGCCTCTCAGGAACACTGAAGCTTTCTTT	CASRPLRNTEAFF
TRBV6-1	.	15	TRBJ1-2	TRBD1	TGTGCCGGCCAACGTACAGGGGGTTACAACTATGGCTACACCTTC	CAGQRTGGYNYGYTF
TRBV30	.	14	TRBJ1-2	.	TGTGCCTGGAGAGGGGCAGTCCCTAACTATGGCTACACCTTC	CAWRGAVPNYGYTF
TRBV19	.	15	TRBJ2-1	.	TGTGCCAGTAGTATTAGCAGAACTGCCTACAATGAGCAGTTCTTC	CASSISRTAYNEQFF
TRBV27	few	20	TRBJ1-5	TRBD1	TGTGCCAGCAGCCCCATGATGGGACAGGGTCCATACTATAGCAATCAGCCCCAGCATTTT	CASSPMMGQGPYYSNQPQHF
TRBV7-2	few	16	TRBJ1-1	.	TGTGCCAGCAGCCTCCGTGACTCAGGGGAAGACACTGAAGCTTTCTTT	CASSLRDSGEDTEAFF
TRBV5-4	.	15	TRBJ1-2	.	TGTGCCAGCAGCCCCCCCAGGGCCCCTTATAATGGCTACACCTTC	CASSPPRAPYNGYTF
TRBV30	.	17	TRBJ2-7	TRBD2	TGTGCCTGGAGTCTGTTTGGGGGGGGGTTAATTGTCGGCGAGCAGTACTTC	CAWSLFGGGLIVGEQYF
TRBV15	few	13	TRBJ1-1	.	TGTGCCACCAGCAGAATACAGGTTAGTGAAGCTTTCTTT	CATSRIQVSEAFF
TRBV18	once	15	TRBJ1-1	TRBD1	TGTGCCAGCTCACCAGGTGACAGGGACAACACTGAAGCTTTCTTT	CASSPGDRDNTEAFF
TRBV4-3	once	14	TRBJ1-2	TRBD1	TGCGCCAGCAGCCCCGGGACAGGGAGTTATGGCTACACCTTC	CASSPGTGSYGYTF
TRBV10-3	.	13	TRBJ2-7	TRBD1	TGTGCCATCAACGATGGGACAGGGTACGAGCAGTACTTC	CAINDGTGYEQYF
TRBV7-8	few	14	TRBJ1-1	.	TGTGCCAGCAGCTTCGTCGAGAGGAACACTGAAGCTTTCTTT	CASSFVERNTEAFF
TRBV10-3	.	16	TRBJ1-2	.	TGTGCCATCAGTGAGCCCTTGGGAGAAATTAACTATGGCTACACCTTC	CAISEPLGEINYGYTF